This TCR beta chain was profiled in a study of beta chain features in type 1 diabetes. Study-level background: Across every sample, around 98 million sorted cells were examined in total. Study-wide results and caveats: Patients with Type 1 diabetes showed moderately but significantly shorter TCRB CDR3s in all four CD4+ subsets. Naive, central memory and regulatory TCRB repertoires appeared more similar among patients than healthy donors.

This clone has more than one count but fewer than ten. The antigen is undetermined. At one of its ends the junction is not consistent with the germline gene, which may arise from a read error. Sequencing targeted expressed TCRB transcripts, as all isolated RNA had been reverse transcribed. TCRdb's copy holds only in-frame clones and misses some; the assay was immunoSEQ multiplex PCR. Here the sample spans almost 350,000 clones, roughly 8% being singletons. Sorting gave populations that all exceeded 95% purity. Per the germline V gene, CDR1 is SSHAT and CDR2 is FNYEAQ (reference sequence). The CDR3 is 15 amino acids.

This sequence originates from a woman younger than 30 in good health. The sequencing sample was made of central memory CD4+ T cells from blood. The V and J genes are TRBV7-7 and TRBJ2-3; D might be TRBD1 (5 bases). This chain's CDR3 is CASSQGTGGTDTQYF. CDR3 nucleotide sequence: TGTGCTAGCAGCCAGGGTACAGGCGGCACAGATACGCAGTATTTT. Looking up the rest from reference TRBV7-7 and TRBJ2-3 gives the full variable domain: GAGVSQSPRYKVTKRGQDVTLRCDPISSHATLYWYQQALGQGPEFLTYFNYEAQPDKSGLPSDRFSAERPEGSISTLTIQRTEQRDSAMYRCASSQGTGGTDTQYFGPGTRLTVL.